The rows below give T cell receptor beta chains drawn from one sample of a study of cytomegalovirus exposure and HLA in healthy donors. TCRdb keeps only in-frame clones here, not all; method: immunoSEQ multiplex PCR. The data show about 150,000 clones, with 84% seen just once and around 2.5% held by the top ten. The sample consisted of PBMCs. The source is a boy between 2 and 15 years old in good health and CMV-seronegative. Both conserved end residues are part of each CDR3. The D gene is left open where the match is weak. Clone size is not always given. Where it is, it says once, few, many or a class for expanded clones.

d_call: TRBD2; v_call: TRBV5-6; clone_size: -; j_call: TRBJ2-3; cdr3_aa: CASSPSGGRLSDTQYF; cdr3_nt: TGTGCCAGCAGTCCTAGCGGGGGACGCTTATCGGATACGCAGTATTTT
d_call: -; v_call: TRBV12-5; clone_size: -; j_call: TRBJ1-6; cdr3_aa: CASALDRNNSPLHF; cdr3_nt: TGTGCTAGTGCTTTGGACAGAAATAATTCACCCCTCCACTTT
d_call: -; v_call: TRBV14; clone_size: -; j_call: TRBJ1-1; cdr3_aa: CASSHYQANTEAFF; cdr3_nt: TGTGCCAGCAGCCACTACCAGGCGAACACTGAAGCTTTCTTT
d_call: -; v_call: TRBV7-9; clone_size: -; j_call: TRBJ1-2; cdr3_aa: CASSSDGDGYTF; cdr3_nt: TGTGCCAGCAGCTCCGACGGGGATGGCTACACCTTC
d_call: -; v_call: TRBV19; clone_size: -; j_call: TRBJ2-1; cdr3_aa: CASSIPKGGVVDEQFF; cdr3_nt: TGTGCCAGTAGTATCCCCAAGGGGGGGGTGGTAGATGAGCAGTTCTTC
d_call: TRBD2; v_call: TRBV10-3; clone_size: -; j_call: TRBJ2-3; cdr3_aa: CAITMAGGPTDTQYF; cdr3_nt: TGTGCCATCACTATGGCGGGAGGCCCCACAGATACGCAGTATTTT
d_call: -; v_call: TRBV6-5; clone_size: few; j_call: TRBJ2-5; cdr3_aa: CASREQPGFQYF; cdr3_nt: TGTGCCAGCAGGGAACAGCCCGGCTTCCAGTACTTC
d_call: TRBD2; v_call: TRBV7-9; clone_size: few; j_call: TRBJ2-2; cdr3_aa: CASSLPGLAPGELFF; cdr3_nt: TGTGCCAGCAGCTTACCCGGACTAGCCCCCGGGGAGCTGTTTTTT
d_call: TRBD2; v_call: TRBV9; clone_size: -; j_call: TRBJ2-3; cdr3_aa: CASSSGTSGGSWDTQYF; cdr3_nt: TGTGCCAGCAGCTCCGGGACTAGCGGGGGGTCATGGGATACGCAGTATTTT
d_call: -; v_call: TRBV7-2; clone_size: -; j_call: TRBJ1-5; cdr3_aa: CASSFRTGTHSDSNQPQHF; cdr3_nt: TGTGCCAGCAGCTTCCGGACCGGGACACATAGTGATAGCAATCAGCCCCAGCATTTT
d_call: -; v_call: TRBV5-5; clone_size: -; j_call: TRBJ1-5; cdr3_aa: CASSARFDRYQPQHF; cdr3_nt: TGTGCCAGCAGTGCACGGTTCGACAGATATCAGCCCCAGCATTTT
d_call: TRBD2; v_call: TRBV4-2; clone_size: few; j_call: TRBJ2-1; cdr3_aa: CASSRGLAEYNEQFF; cdr3_nt: TGTGCCAGCAGCCGCGGACTAGCGGAATACAATGAGCAGTTCTTC
d_call: TRBD2; v_call: TRBV7-3; clone_size: -; j_call: TRBJ2-3; cdr3_aa: CASSSIRLAGRHTDTQYF; cdr3_nt: TGTGCCAGCAGCTCTATTAGACTAGCGGGGAGACACACAGATACGCAGTATTTT
d_call: TRBD1; v_call: TRBV11-3; clone_size: -; j_call: TRBJ2-5; cdr3_aa: CASSLWDSTQETQYF; cdr3_nt: TGTGCCAGCAGCTTATGGGACAGCACCCAAGAGACCCAGTACTTC
d_call: TRBD1; v_call: TRBV18; clone_size: -; j_call: TRBJ1-1; cdr3_aa: CASSPETGGEAFF; cdr3_nt: TGTGCCAGCTCACCTGAGACAGGGGGCGAAGCTTTCTTT
d_call: -; v_call: TRBV19; clone_size: -; j_call: TRBJ1-4; cdr3_aa: CASSIVGSRLFF; cdr3_nt: TGTGCCAGTAGTATAGTCGGGAGTCGGCTGTTTTTT
d_call: TRBD2; v_call: TRBV5-4; clone_size: -; j_call: TRBJ2-7; cdr3_aa: CASRSSGGLPPYEQYF; cdr3_nt: TGTGCCAGCAGATCGAGCGGGGGCCTCCCCCCATACGAGCAGTACTTC
d_call: -; v_call: TRBV27; clone_size: few; j_call: TRBJ1-6; cdr3_aa: CASGRPNSPLHF; cdr3_nt: TGTGCCAGCGGGAGACCCAATTCACCCCTCCACTTT
d_call: -; v_call: TRBV25-1; clone_size: few; j_call: TRBJ2-1; cdr3_aa: CASSEFIDPRRNEQFF; cdr3_nt: TGTGCCAGCAGTGAATTCATAGACCCCAGGAGGAATGAGCAGTTCTTC
d_call: -; v_call: TRBV7-9; clone_size: -; j_call: TRBJ1-4; cdr3_aa: CASSLVVSNEKLFF; cdr3_nt: TGTGCCAGCAGCTTAGTAGTTAGCAATGAAAAACTGTTTTTT
d_call: -; v_call: TRBV4-1; clone_size: -; j_call: TRBJ1-5; cdr3_aa: CASSQGQYNQPQHF; cdr3_nt: TGCGCCAGCAGCCAAGGGCAGTACAATCAGCCCCAGCATTTT
d_call: -; v_call: TRBV28; clone_size: -; j_call: TRBJ1-4; cdr3_aa: CASSPRLRGLREKLFF; cdr3_nt: TGTGCCAGCAGTCCCCGCCTCAGGGGCTTGCGTGAAAAACTGTTTTTT
d_call: -; v_call: TRBV11-2; clone_size: once; j_call: TRBJ2-7; cdr3_aa: CASRQQGSHEQYF; cdr3_nt: TGTGCCAGCAGACAACAGGGTTCCCACGAGCAGTACTTC
d_call: -; v_call: TRBV7-2; clone_size: -; j_call: TRBJ1-1; cdr3_aa: CASSFRWVEGNTEAFF; cdr3_nt: TGTGCCAGCAGCTTCCGGTGGGTTGAGGGGAACACTGAAGCTTTCTTT
d_call: TRBD1; v_call: TRBV7-6; clone_size: -; j_call: TRBJ2-1; cdr3_aa: CASSSPGTGGEQFF; cdr3_nt: TGTGCCAGCAGCTCGCCCGGGACAGGGGGTGAGCAGTTCTTC
d_call: -; v_call: TRBV6-5; clone_size: -; j_call: TRBJ1-2; cdr3_aa: CASSRSPGHSPGYTF; cdr3_nt: TGTGCCAGCAGCCGGTCCCCGGGACACAGCCCTGGCTACACCTTC
d_call: TRBD1; v_call: TRBV10-2; clone_size: -; j_call: TRBJ2-1; cdr3_aa: CASRGTASYNEQFF; cdr3_nt: TGCGCCAGCAGGGGGACAGCCTCCTACAATGAGCAGTTCTTC
d_call: TRBD1; v_call: TRBV5-5; clone_size: -; j_call: TRBJ2-1; cdr3_aa: CASSSGQGTPSYNEQFF; cdr3_nt: TGTGCCAGCAGCTCGGGACAGGGGACTCCCTCCTACAATGAGCAGTTCTTC
d_call: -; v_call: TRBV5-6; clone_size: once; j_call: TRBJ2-2; cdr3_aa: CASSSERTDGNTGELFF; cdr3_nt: TGTGCCAGCAGCTCCGAAAGGACAGACGGGAACACCGGGGAGCTGTTTTTT
d_call: -; v_call: TRBV5-1; clone_size: -; j_call: TRBJ2-5; cdr3_aa: CASSPLQYF; cdr3_nt: TGCGCCAGCAGCCCCCTTCAGTACTTC
d_call: TRBD2; v_call: TRBV5-1; clone_size: -; j_call: TRBJ2-1; cdr3_aa: CASSLGRLAGLFNEQFF; cdr3_nt: TGCGCCAGCAGCTTGGGTCGGCTAGCGGGCCTCTTCAATGAGCAGTTCTTC
d_call: -; v_call: TRBV11-2; clone_size: -; j_call: TRBJ2-1; cdr3_aa: CASSLDPRGSSYNEQFF; cdr3_nt: TGTGCCAGCAGCTTAGATCCTCGGGGGAGCTCCTACAATGAGCAGTTCTTC
d_call: -; v_call: TRBV28; clone_size: -; j_call: TRBJ1-5; cdr3_aa: CASSFGRQPQHF; cdr3_nt: TGTGCCAGCAGTTTTGGTCGGCAGCCCCAGCATTTT
d_call: TRBD1; v_call: TRBV25-1; clone_size: -; j_call: TRBJ1-5; cdr3_aa: CASSGEDRGDLFNQPQHF; cdr3_nt: TGTGCCAGCAGTGGGGAGGACAGGGGTGATCTTTTCAATCAGCCCCAGCATTTT
d_call: -; v_call: TRBV4-2; clone_size: -; j_call: TRBJ2-2; cdr3_aa: CASSQAGLGGGELFF; cdr3_nt: TGTGCCAGCAGCCAGGCCGGACTGGGCGGCGGGGAGCTGTTTTTT
d_call: TRBD1; v_call: TRBV6-4; clone_size: -; j_call: TRBJ2-2; cdr3_aa: CASSDLGTGDPGELFF; cdr3_nt: TGTGCCAGCAGTGACCTCGGGACAGGGGATCCCGGGGAGCTGTTTTTT
d_call: TRBD1; v_call: TRBV4-2; clone_size: -; j_call: TRBJ2-1; cdr3_aa: CASSQDNRGLAYNEQFF; cdr3_nt: TGTGCCAGCAGCCAAGATAACAGGGGGCTCGCCTACAATGAGCAGTTCTTC
d_call: TRBD1; v_call: TRBV5-5; clone_size: -; j_call: TRBJ2-6; cdr3_aa: CASSYRDRGAGANVLTF; cdr3_nt: TGTGCCAGCAGCTACCGGGACAGGGGTGCTGGGGCCAACGTCCTGACTTTC
d_call: TRBD2; v_call: TRBV5-1; clone_size: -; j_call: TRBJ2-3; cdr3_aa: CASSTSGGSSTDTQYF; cdr3_nt: TGCGCCAGCAGCACAAGCGGGGGTTCTAGCACAGATACGCAGTATTTT
d_call: TRBD1; v_call: TRBV13; clone_size: -; j_call: TRBJ2-1; cdr3_aa: CASSSAGTGHNEQFF; cdr3_nt: TGTGCCAGCAGCTCTGCCGGGACAGGACACAATGAGCAGTTCTTC
d_call: TRBD1; v_call: TRBV27; clone_size: -; j_call: TRBJ1-1; cdr3_aa: CASSTQGLAEAFF; cdr3_nt: TGTGCCAGCAGCACACAGGGGTTGGCTGAAGCTTTCTTT
d_call: -; v_call: TRBV7-9; clone_size: few; j_call: TRBJ2-2; cdr3_aa: CASSTFVGGRYTGELFF; cdr3_nt: TGTGCCAGCAGCACCTTCGTGGGTGGGCGATACACCGGGGAGCTGTTTTTT
d_call: -; v_call: TRBV4-1; clone_size: -; j_call: TRBJ2-5; cdr3_aa: CASSLSAAETQYF; cdr3_nt: TGCGCCAGCAGCCTGAGCGCGGCAGAGACCCAGTACTTC
d_call: -; v_call: TRBV7-3; clone_size: -; j_call: TRBJ1-1; cdr3_aa: CASSLRLVQGGNTEAFF; cdr3_nt: TGTGCCAGCAGCCTAAGGCTCGTCCAGGGCGGAAACACTGAAGCTTTCTTT
d_call: -; v_call: TRBV7-9; clone_size: -; j_call: TRBJ2-2; cdr3_aa: CASSFMPLSGRDGELFF; cdr3_nt: TGTGCCAGCAGCTTTATGCCCCTCAGCGGACGGGACGGGGAGCTGTTTTTT
d_call: -; v_call: TRBV23-1; clone_size: -; j_call: TRBJ2-3; cdr3_aa: CASSHSQTTPSTDTQYF; cdr3_nt: TGCGCCAGCAGTCATTCGCAGACAACTCCTAGCACAGATACGCAGTATTTT
d_call: -; v_call: TRBV11-3; clone_size: -; j_call: TRBJ2-5; cdr3_aa: CASSVGMLNEYQETQYF; cdr3_nt: TGTGCCAGCAGCGTCGGGATGTTAAATGAGTACCAAGAGACCCAGTACTTC
d_call: -; v_call: TRBV30; clone_size: -; j_call: TRBJ2-3; cdr3_aa: CAWSVGGSSTDTQYF; cdr3_nt: TGTGCCTGGAGTGTAGGCGGCTCTAGCACAGATACGCAGTATTTT
d_call: TRBD1; v_call: TRBV18; clone_size: -; j_call: TRBJ2-2; cdr3_aa: CASSPNTGATGELFF; cdr3_nt: TGTGCCAGCTCACCGAATACAGGGGCCACCGGGGAGCTGTTTTTT
d_call: TRBD2; v_call: TRBV5-1; clone_size: -; j_call: TRBJ2-5; cdr3_aa: CASSSPSSGGRQETQYF; cdr3_nt: TGCGCCAGCAGCTCTCCCAGTAGCGGGGGGCGCCAAGAGACCCAGTACTTC
d_call: TRBD2; v_call: TRBV11-3; clone_size: -; j_call: TRBJ2-3; cdr3_aa: CASSLGAIFGGDASTDTQYF; cdr3_nt: TGTGCCAGCAGCTTAGGAGCAATATTCGGGGGGGATGCTAGCACAGATACGCAGTATTTT
d_call: TRBD2; v_call: TRBV7-3; clone_size: -; j_call: TRBJ2-3; cdr3_aa: CASSARTRGDTQYF; cdr3_nt: TGTGCCAGCAGCGCCAGGACTAGGGGAGATACGCAGTATTTT
d_call: -; v_call: TRBV2; clone_size: -; j_call: TRBJ2-5; cdr3_aa: CASRPQGQETQYF; cdr3_nt: TGTGCCAGCAGACCGCAGGGTCAAGAGACCCAGTACTTC
d_call: -; v_call: TRBV2; clone_size: -; j_call: TRBJ1-1; cdr3_aa: CASSEGGVAAEAFF; cdr3_nt: TGTGCCAGCAGTGAAGGGGGGGTGGCGGCTGAAGCTTTCTTT
d_call: -; v_call: TRBV20-1; clone_size: -; j_call: TRBJ2-1; cdr3_aa: CSASFRNEQFF; cdr3_nt: TGCAGTGCTAGCTTCAGAAATGAGCAGTTCTTC